The 15 T cell receptor beta chains given below trace back to one sample, sequenced in a study of blood T cell repertoires in COVID-19. This table comes from immunoSEQ multiplex PCR, and its TCRdb copy is limited to in-frame clones, with some not included. The table records around 420,000 clones, 88% of them present only once. What was sequenced was PBMCs or T cells enriched from blood (not recorded which). These TCRs come from a woman in her thirties or forties with acute COVID-19.

This clone occurred once. The chain couples TRBV6-5 to TRBJ1-1; 7 bases are a match to TRBD1. Germline V gene sequence: CDR1 MNHEY, CDR2 SVGAGI. V lost 5 bases, J lost 7 bases, and 10 bases stayed unmatched. CDR3 length equals 14 residues. The CDR3 here is CASSQPGTAGEAFF. As DNA, the CDR3 is TGTGCCAGCAGTCAACCGGGGACAGCAGGTGAAGCTTTCTTT.

This clone was detected a few times. This chain connects TRBV19 to TRBJ1-2, with 10 bases matching TRBD1. There are 19 residues in the CDR3. V was clipped by 4 bases and J by 2 bases; unmatched bases: 16. Germline CDR1 and CDR2: LNHDA and SQIVND (reference sequence). CDR3: CASSNPSGTGALLNYGYTF. For the CDR3, the DNA is TGTGCCAGTAGTAACCCTTCCGGGACAGGGGCCCTCCTAAACTATGGCTACACCTTC. Using reference TRBV19 and TRBJ1-2 for the parts outside the CDR3, the full variable domain is DGGITQSPKYLFRKEGQNVTLSCEQNLNHDAMYWYRQDPGQGLRLIYYSQIVNDFQKGDIAEGYSVSREKKESFPLTVTSAQKNPTAFYLCASSNPSGTGALLNYGYTFGSGTRLTVV.

V gene TRBV4-1 combines with J gene TRBJ1-5; D possibly corresponds to TRBD1 (6 bases). The CDR3 length is 16 residues. Germline lookup yields CDR1 MGHRA and CDR2 YSYEKL. V lost 4 bases, J lost 2 bases, and 15 bases lay in between. CDR3 sequence (DNA): TGCGCCAGCAGCCCACCCCCACAGGGTGGCAATCAGCCCCAGCATTTT. This gives the protein CASSPPPQGGNQPQHF.

This clone was seen just once. CDR3 in amino acids: CASSVDGEYGYTF. DNA for the CDR3: TGTGCCAGCAGCGTAGACGGAGAGTATGGCTACACCTTC. V and J are TRBV9 and TRBJ1-2; D is undetermined. The CDR3 is 13 amino acids. The V gene's germline CDR1 is SGDLS and CDR2 YYNGEE. The V end was cut by 0 bases, the J end by 5 bases, with 8 bases between.

The chain employs TRBV24-1 and TRBJ2-3; 12 nucleotides match TRBD2. Trimming cost V 4 bases and J 6 bases; bases outside gene matches: 7. The CDR3 runs to 16 residues. Per germline, CDR1 KGHDR and CDR2 SFDVKD. The CDR3 loop reads CATSELAGGQTDTQYF. CDR3 nucleotide sequence: TGTGCCACCAGTGAACTAGCGGGGGGACAGACGGATACGCAGTATTTT.

V is TRBV7-2 and J is TRBJ2-3; tentatively, D is TRBD1 (5 bases). The V gene lost 2 bases and the J gene lost 6 bases, with 12 bases spanning the gap. This CDR3 comprises 14 residues. Germline CDR1 and CDR2: SGHTA and FQGNSA. CDR3 sequence (DNA): TGTGCCAGCAGCTTAATCGCAGGGTCTGATACGCAGTATTTT. Its protein is CASSLIAGSDTQYF.

The V gene is TRBV4-2, the J gene TRBJ1-2; no reliable D call. CDR1 and CDR2 from the germline V gene are LGHNA and YNFKEQ. This CDR3 spans 16 amino acids. The V gene lost 3 bases and the J gene lost 2 bases, with 16 bases spanning the gap. The DNA of the CDR3 is TGTGCCAGCAGCCAGGCCGGACTCTATCGCAACTATGGCTACACCTTC. Translating it yields CASSQAGLYRNYGYTF.

The CDR3 region is CASSRDRGALGELFF. The CDR3, as DNA: TGTGCCAGCAGCCGGGACAGGGGGGCCCTCGGGGAGCTGTTTTTT. The V and J genes are TRBV7-9 and TRBJ2-2, with TRBD1 identical over 11 bases. The CDR3 spans 15 residues. The trim removed 5 bases at V and 7 bases at J, leaving 6 bases unmatched. The germline CDR1 and CDR2 sequences are SEHNR and FQNEAQ (reference sequence). Full variable domain (outside the CDR3, taken from reference TRBV7-9 and TRBJ2-2): DTGVSQNPRHKITKRGQNVTFRCDPISEHNRLYWYRQTLGQGPEFLTYFQNEAQLEKSRLLSDRFSAERPKGSFSTLEIQRTEQGDSAMYLCASSRDRGALGELFFGEGSRLTVL.

This chain uses TRBV27 with TRBJ2-5; D possibly corresponds to TRBD1 (6 bases). Germline V gene lookup returns CDR1 MNHEY and CDR2 SMNVEV (reference sequence). This CDR3 has 15 residues. Trimming took 2 bases from V and 5 from J, leaving 15 bases between them. The CDR3 loop reads CASSLEGDLAETQYF. Here the CDR3 DNA reads TGTGCCAGCAGTTTAGAGGGGGACCTCGCGGAGACCCAGTACTTC.

This chain uses TRBV5-1 with TRBJ2-1; the D gene is possibly TRBD2 (5 bases). Germline V lookup: CDR1 SGHRS, CDR2 YFSETQ. The CDR3 is 14 amino acids. V lost 0 bases and J 6 bases, leaving 10 bases between the germline ends. CDR3 DNA: TGCGCCAGCAGCTTGGTTGGACTCCCCAATGAGCAGTTCTTC. Translation: CASSLVGLPNEQFF.

The chain recombines TRBV19 with TRBJ1-5, with D perhaps TRBD1 (6 bases). CDR3 length: 16 residues. Germline V gene lookup returns CDR1 LNHDA and CDR2 SQIVND (reference sequence). V lost 3 bases, J lost 9 bases, and 21 bases lay in between. The CDR3 here is CASSIGGAGSGGPQHF. The DNA for the CDR3 is TGTGCCAGTAGTATTGGGGGGGCTGGGAGTGGTGGGCCCCAGCATTTT.

The CDR3 sequence is CASIRVNQETQYF. In nucleotides, the CDR3 is TGTGCCAGCATTCGGGTCAACCAAGAGACCCAGTACTTC. The V call is TRBV6-5, the J call TRBJ2-5; no clear D gene. CDR1 and CDR2 from the germline V gene are MNHEY and SVGAGI. The V and J ends lost 7 bases and 0 bases respectively, with 9 bases between them. The CDR3 is 13 amino acids.

This chain connects TRBV7-8 to TRBJ2-3; 9 nucleotides match TRBD2. V lost 4 bases to trimming and J lost 6 bases; unmatched junction nucleotides: 11. This CDR3 region has 16 residues. Germline V gene sequence: CDR1 SGHVS, CDR2 FQNEAQ. CDR3: CASSSLGGGAPDTQYF. The CDR3, as DNA: TGTGCCAGCAGCTCCCTAGGCGGGGGGGCTCCTGATACGCAGTATTTT.

This clone was seen once. The chain carries TRBV30 and TRBJ1-4, with 8 bases identical to TRBD1. Germline CDR1 is GTSNPN and CDR2 is SVGIG (reference sequence). Trimming cost V 2 bases and J 7 bases; bases outside gene matches: 6. The CDR3 loop spans 14 amino acids. CDR3 bases: TGTGCCTGGAGTATTGACAGGGGCGGTGAAAAACTGTTTTTT. Translation: CAWSIDRGGEKLFF.

V usage is TRBV30 and J usage is TRBJ1-3; tentative D call: TRBD1 (5 bases). The length of the CDR3 is 13 residues. Germline loops: CDR1 GTSNPN, CDR2 SVGIG (reference sequence). Between the trimmed V and J ends, which lost 3 bases and 7 bases, there was a span of 13 bases. CDR3 residues: CAWSEDRLNTIYF. Written as DNA, the CDR3 is TGTGCCTGGAGCGAAGACAGACTGAACACCATATATTTT.